The 19 T cell receptor beta chains below were found in one sample sequenced in a study of cytotoxic CD8 clonotypes in ibrutinib-treated CLL. Here immunoSEQ multiplex PCR was the method, and the copy in TCRdb shows in-frame clones only, minus some. Altogether some 19,000 clones are present, around 85% being singletons, with the ten largest covering approximately 5%. Sequencing was performed on PBMCs, taken before ibrutinib treatment. Receptors were obtained from a human donor with chronic lymphocytic leukemia.

This CDR3 is CASSLAELNYGYTF. CDR3 sequence (DNA): TGTGCCAGCAGCTTAGCGGAGCTAAACTATGGCTACACCTTC. The rearrangement joins TRBV7-9 to TRBJ1-2; D is ambiguous. The germline CDR1 and CDR2 sequences are SEHNR and FQNEAQ (reference sequence). Deletions cut 0 bases from V and 2 bases from J, with 7 bases between. CDR3 length: 14 amino acids.

The chain is built from TRBV21-1 and TRBJ1-2. TRBV21-1 is a pseudogene segment. This CDR3 comprises 14 residues. CDR3 nucleotides: TGTGCCAGCAGCTACCTAGTGGGCAGATATGGCTACACCTTC. As protein: CASSYLVGRYGYTF.

This chain links TRBV5-4 with TRBJ2-5, with D unresolved. Germline CDR1 is SGHNT and CDR2 is YYREEE (reference sequence). The V end lost 0 bases, the J end lost 0 bases, and 0 bases lay between the germline ends. The CDR3 contains 12 residues. CDR3 in amino acids: CASSLDQETQYF. The CDR3 coding sequence is TGTGCCAGCAGCTTGGACCAAGAGACCCAGTACTTC.

The J gene is TRBJ1-3, the V gene TRBV23-1, with 8 bases matching TRBD1. TRBV23-1 is reported as an ORF; its role is uncertain. The length of the CDR3 is 13 residues. The V segment lost 6 bases and the J segment 5 bases; nucleotides outside the gene matches: 3. CDR3: CASRDRVRNTIYF. In DNA, the CDR3 is TGCGCCAGCAGGGACAGGGTTAGAAACACCATATATTTT.

With regard to this clone: Other DNA sequences of this sample code for an identical CDR3. The chain has TRBV30 and TRBJ1-2; the D is unclear. The CDR3 loop spans 14 amino acids. Trimming took 3 bases from V and 5 from J, leaving 16 bases between them. CDR1 and CDR2 (germline): GTSNPN, SVGIG (reference sequence). The CDR3 loop reads CAWREYVGYYGYTF. DNA of the CDR3: TGTGCCTGGAGGGAGTACGTGGGCTATTATGGCTACACCTTC.

The gene calls are TRBV4-3 and TRBJ2-7, with D hard to call. V was pared by 0 bases and J by 0 bases, with 9 bases between. This CDR3 has 15 residues. The V gene's germline CDR1 is LGHNA and CDR2 YSLEER. The CDR3 sequence: CASSQEAGISYEQYF. CDR3 DNA: TGCGCCAGCAGCCAAGAGGCAGGAATCTCCTACGAGCAGTACTTC.

In its sample, this clone was seen once. The rearrangement links TRBV6-1 to TRBJ2-3; no definite D call. Germline values: CDR1 MNHNS, CDR2 SASEGT. The CDR3 loop spans 13 amino acids. V gave up 3 bases and J gave up 6 bases, with 10 bases separating them. CDR3 bases: TGTGCCAGCAGTGATGGGTATGGGGATACGCAGTATTTT. It yields the protein CASSDGYGDTQYF.

This chain links TRBV6-5 with TRBJ2-7; possibly TRBD1 or TRBD2 for D (5 bases each). Trimming cost V 7 bases and J 6 bases, with 16 bases left between them. Germline V lookup: CDR1 MNHEY, CDR2 SVGAGI. The CDR3 sequence is 13 residues long. In DNA, the CDR3 is TGTGCCAGCAAAATCAAAGGGGCGGGCGAGCAGTACTTC. As protein: CASKIKGAGEQYF.

The V and J genes are TRBV5-5 and TRBJ2-1, with TRBD2 matching 8 bases. Germline CDR1 reads SGHKS; CDR2 reads YYEKEE (reference sequence). The CDR3 sequence is 15 residues long. Unmatched junction bases numbered 10, after V lost 4 bases and J lost 7 bases. As DNA, the CDR3 is TGTGCCAGCAGCACCCGGGGGGGCTCAGGTAATGAGCAGTTCTTC. It is translated as CASSTRGGSGNEQFF.

This chain uses TRBV27 with TRBJ2-1, with TRBD1 identical over 10 bases. This CDR3 comprises 19 residues. Germline-derived CDR1 and CDR2 are MNHEY and SMNVEV (reference sequence). Trimming cost V 5 bases and J 4 bases; bases outside gene matches: 17. CDR3 bases: TGTGCCAGCAGTCCGTCCGGGACAGGGGAGGTGCTCGCGTACAATGAGCAGTTCTTC. This gives the protein CASSPSGTGEVLAYNEQFF.

The rearrangement links TRBV7-2 to TRBJ2-7; TRBD2 matches at 10 bases. This CDR3 region has 15 residues. Unmatched junction bases numbered 9, after V lost 5 bases and J lost 5 bases. In germline, CDR1 is SGHTA, CDR2 FQGNSA. This CDR3 reads CASSPSGGANDEQYF. The CDR3 DNA follows: TGTGCCAGCAGCCCAAGCGGGGGGGCCAACGACGAGCAGTACTTC. Combining the CDR3 with reference TRBV7-2 and TRBJ2-7 gives the whole variable domain GAGVSQSPSNKVTEKGKDVELRCDPISGHTALYWYRQSLGQGLEFLIYFQGNSAPDKSGLPSDRFSAERTGGSVSTLTIQRTQQEDSAVYLCASSPSGGANDEQYFGPGTRLTVT.

The rearrangement joins TRBV5-6 to TRBJ2-7; a weak D match, TRBD2 (6 bases). The V end lost 4 bases, the J end lost 5 bases, and 19 bases lay between the germline ends. This CDR3 comprises 15 residues. CDR1 SGHDT and CDR2 YYEEEE come from the germline V gene. The CDR3 sequence is CASSPGVGEDDEQYF. CDR3 in DNA: TGTGCCAGCAGCCCAGGAGTCGGGGAGGACGACGAGCAGTACTTC.

This chain joins TRBV30 and TRBJ1-1, with a weak D call TRBD1 (5 bases). The CDR3 is made up of 13 amino acids. The germline V gene has CDR1 GTSNPN and CDR2 SVGIG (reference sequence). V gave up 1 base and J gave up 1 base, with 7 bases separating them. For the CDR3, the DNA is TGTGCCTGGAGTGAAAGGGGGAACACTGAAGCTTTCTTT. Translation: CAWSERGNTEAFF.

This chain connects TRBV4-1 to TRBJ1-5; the D gene is possibly TRBD1 (6 bases). This CDR3 is 15 amino acids long. Germline V gene lookup returns CDR1 MGHRA and CDR2 YSYEKL. The V end was cut by 1 base, the J end by 10 bases, with 17 bases between. CDR3 loop: CASSQGQANDRPQHF. CDR3 coding DNA: TGCGCCAGCAGCCAAGGACAGGCCAACGATCGACCCCAGCATTTT.

The V call is TRBV9, the J call TRBJ2-3, with TRBD2 matching 9 bases. V lost 0 bases to trimming and J lost 8 bases; unmatched junction nucleotides: 7. The CDR3 extends over 15 amino acids. Germline values: CDR1 SGDLS, CDR2 YYNGEE. The CDR3 region is CASSVGVRAGGTQYF. The CDR3 DNA reads as TGTGCCAGCAGCGTAGGGGTCCGAGCGGGGGGTACGCAGTATTTT.

The chain employs TRBV5-1 and TRBJ2-3; D perhaps matches TRBD1 (6 bases). This CDR3 is 16 amino acids long. Germline lookup yields CDR1 SGHRS and CDR2 YFSETQ. The V end lost 4 bases, the J end lost 3 bases, and 18 bases lay between the germline ends. As DNA, the CDR3 is TGCGCCAGCAGCACTCGTACAGGGCCCGGGACAGATACGCAGTATTTT. It specifies CASSTRTGPGTDTQYF.

This sequence joins TRBV5-6 and TRBJ2-5; D is unclear. The CDR3 loop spans 14 amino acids. V was cut by 4 bases and J by 2 bases, with 12 bases left in between. Germline CDR1 reads SGHDT; CDR2 reads YYEEEE. This CDR3 is CASSLHPIQETQYF. The CDR3 DNA follows: TGTGCCAGCAGCCTACACCCCATTCAAGAGACCCAGTACTTC.

The V gene is TRBV30, the J gene TRBJ2-5; 11 bases are a match to TRBD2. Looked up from germline, CDR1 is GTSNPN and CDR2 is SVGIG (reference sequence). The CDR3 covers 15 residues. Germline trimming cut 1 base from V and 5 bases from J; bases unmatched to any gene: 6. CDR3 loop: CAWSGSGGAGETQYF. The CDR3, as DNA: TGTGCCTGGAGTGGTAGCGGGGGGGCCGGGGAGACCCAGTACTTC.

This clone appeared a single time. The gene calls are TRBV6-6 and TRBJ2-7; D gene ambiguous. V was cut by 4 bases and J by 2 bases, with 6 bases left in between. Germline values: CDR1 MNHNY, CDR2 SVGAGI (reference sequence). The CDR3 is 12 amino acids. The DNA for the CDR3 is TGTGCCAGCAGTTTAAGTACCTACGAGCAGTACTTC. Encoded protein: CASSLSTYEQYF.